A selection of T cell receptor beta chains follows, all from one sample in a study of T cells in Graves' hyperthyroidism and ophthalmopathy. TCRdb processed the multiplex PCR reads anew with MiXCR; each CDR3 protein has one entry. The sample shows some 400,000 distinct CDR3 sequences, approximately 15% of them seen only once. The sample comprised blood. These receptors were collected from a man in his thirties or forties with Graves' hyperthyroidism that later progressed to Graves' ophthalmopathy. The CDR3 runs from the conserved cysteine through the conserved F or W. D genes are given only for firm matches. Clone size is stated in some rows and not others, as once, few, many or a class when expanded.

D | J | size | V | CDR3 | DNA
- | TRBJ1-2 | few | TRBV12-5 | CASGLRGARDGYTF | TGTGCTAGTGGTTTGAGGGGGGCGCGGGATGGCTACACCTTC
TRBD2 | TRBJ2-5 | many | TRBV28 | CASRSGEETQYF | TGTGCCAGCCGTAGCGGGGAGGAGACCCAGTACTTC
TRBD2 | TRBJ2-3 | many | TRBV27 | CASSLTTSGGSTDTQYF | TGTGCCAGCAGTCTTACAACTAGCGGGGGTAGCACAGATACGCAGTATTTT
- | TRBJ1-2 | few | TRBV12-3/TRBV12-4 | CASSPRVTGSYGYTF | TGTGCCAGCAGTCCCAGGGTGACAGGCTCATATGGCTACACCTTC
- | TRBJ1-1 | - | TRBV3-1 | CASSQDGGGTEAFF | TGTGCCAGCAGCCAAGATGGAGGAGGCACTGAAGCTTTCTTT
- | TRBJ1-2 | - | TRBV19 | CASSIGRGGANYGYTF | TGTGCCAGTAGTATAGGAAGGGGGGGAGCGAACTATGGCTACACCTTC
TRBD1 | TRBJ2-2 | many | TRBV24-1 | CATSKTGFINTGELFF | TGTGCCACCAGTAAGACAGGGTTTATTAACACCGGGGAGCTGTTTTTT
- | TRBJ2-3 | - | TRBV7-6 | CASSRTVSSTDTQYF | TGTGCCAGCAGCCGGACCGTCTCTAGCACAGATACGCAGTATTTT
TRBD2 | TRBJ2-1 | few | TRBV5-1 | CASSLPRGLAGGGSYNEQFF | TGCGCCAGCAGCTTGCCACGCGGACTAGCGGGGGGAGGGTCCTACAATGAGCAGTTCTTC
TRBD1 | TRBJ2-7 | many | TRBV28 | CASSSLRDRGSYEQYF | TGTGCCAGCAGTTCTCTCCGGGACAGGGGAAGCTACGAGCAGTACTTC
TRBD1 | TRBJ2-1 | many | TRBV7-9 | CASSKRPLGQGLNNEQFF | TGTGCCAGCAGCAAGAGGCCGTTGGGACAGGGTTTGAACAATGAGCAGTTCTTC
TRBD1 | TRBJ2-5 | many | TRBV6-6 | CASSYSTGWGETQYF | TGTGCCAGCAGTTACTCGACAGGGTGGGGGGAGACCCAGTACTTC
- | TRBJ1-5 | - | TRBV10-3 | CAISNIQGQPQHF | TGTGCCATCAGTAATATACAGGGACAGCCCCAGCATTTT
TRBD1 | TRBJ2-5 | many | TRBV11-2 | CASSLGGQGKETQYF | TGTGCCAGCAGCTTAGGGGGACAGGGAAAGGAGACCCAGTACTTC
- | TRBJ2-3 | many | TRBV18 | CASSPPSVADTQYF | TGTGCCAGCTCACCACCATCGGTGGCAGATACGCAGTATTTT
- | TRBJ1-2 | many | TRBV20-1 | CSARASGRAFGYGYTF | TGCAGTGCTAGAGCCTCCGGGAGGGCCTTTGGCTATGGCTACACCTTC
- | TRBJ2-3 | few | TRBV5-4 | CASSSRGAFPPPDTQYF | TGTGCCAGCAGCTCCCGGGGGGCCTTCCCCCCCCCAGATACGCAGTATTTT
TRBD1 | TRBJ2-7 | - | TRBV18 | CASSQIPGQGIEQYF | TGTGCCAGCTCACAAATTCCGGGACAGGGTATCGAGCAGTACTTC
- | TRBJ1-4 | many | TRBV12-3/TRBV12-4 | CASRPTGSFNEKLFF | TGTGCCAGCAGACCCACAGGGTCATTCAATGAAAAACTGTTTTTT
- | TRBJ2-5 | many | TRBV27 | CASSFLGAEETQYF | TGTGCCAGCAGTTTTTTGGGGGCTGAAGAGACCCAGTACTTC
- | TRBJ2-7 | many | TRBV20-1 | CSARETGDEQYF | TGCAGTGCTAGAGAGACGGGCGACGAGCAGTACTTC
TRBD2 | TRBJ2-3 | many | TRBV12-3/TRBV12-4 | CASSFWGGDTDTQYF | TGTGCCAGCAGTTTTTGGGGGGGGGACACAGATACGCAGTATTTT
- | TRBJ2-1 | - | TRBV20-1 | CSARDLSRDYNEQFF | TGCAGTGCTAGAGACCTTTCCCGGGACTACAATGAGCAGTTCTTC
- | TRBJ2-2 | - | TRBV18 | CASSPADSTGELFF | TGTGCCAGCTCACCAGCGGATTCAACCGGGGAGCTGTTTTTT
TRBD1 | TRBJ1-6 | - | TRBV20-1 | CSALRQGVENSPLHF | TGCAGTGCTTTAAGACAGGGGGTCGAGAATTCACCCCTCCACTTT
- | TRBJ2-7 | many | TRBV24-1 | CATSDGLYEQYF | TGTGCCACCAGTGATGGTCTTTACGAGCAGTACTTC
- | TRBJ1-5 | many | TRBV28 | CASRGTRLTQSNQPQHF | TGTGCCAGCAGGGGGACACGACTAACCCAAAGCAATCAGCCCCAGCATTTT
- | TRBJ1-5 | many | TRBV28 | CASSRLVQPQHF | TGTGCCAGCAGTCGTCTAGTTCAGCCCCAGCATTTT
- | TRBJ1-3 | - | TRBV20-1 | CSAKRQSSGNTIYF | TGCAGTGCTAAGAGACAGAGCTCTGGAAACACCATATATTTT
- | TRBJ1-1 | many | TRBV11-3 | CASSSPRQIEAFF | TGTGCCAGCAGCTCCCCCAGACAGATTGAAGCTTTCTTT
TRBD2 | TRBJ2-7 | - | TRBV4-1 | CASSQDSSGGLYEQYF | TGCGCCAGCAGCCAAGATTCCAGCGGGGGGTTATACGAGCAGTACTTC
TRBD2 | TRBJ2-1 | few | TRBV12-3/TRBV12-4 | CASSPGGGYQFF | TGTGCCAGCAGTCCGGGGGGGGGATACCAGTTCTTC
- | TRBJ2-2 | many | TRBV20-1 | CSAPRGYTGELFF | TGCAGTGCTCCTAGGGGCTACACCGGGGAGCTGTTTTTT
TRBD1 | TRBJ2-5 | few | TRBV7-7 | CASSLHRGKTQYF | TGTGCCAGCAGCCTCCACAGGGGAAAGACCCAGTACTTC
- | TRBJ2-7 | many | TRBV2 | CASRPAGSPYEQYF | TGTGCCAGCAGACCGGCGGGTTCTCCCTACGAGCAGTACTTC
- | TRBJ1-4 | few | TRBV7-9 | CASSRSSVATNEKLFF | TGTGCCAGCAGCCGATCAAGCGTTGCAACTAATGAAAAACTGTTTTTT
TRBD2 | TRBJ2-1 | few | TRBV13 | CASSLGKSKRGVSEQFF | TGTGCCAGCAGCCTCGGAAAATCGAAGCGGGGGGTTAGTGAGCAGTTCTTC
TRBD2 | TRBJ2-5 | many | TRBV20-1 | CSARDPSKRGAETQYF | TGCAGTGCTAGAGATCCTTCCAAGCGGGGAGCGGAGACCCAGTACTTC
TRBD2 | TRBJ2-1 | few | TRBV6-1 | CASWAGVLNNEQFF | TGTGCCAGTTGGGCGGGGGTGTTGAACAATGAGCAGTTCTTC
TRBD1 | TRBJ1-2 | - | TRBV29-1 | CSVEDRTGGYGYTF | TGCAGCGTTGAAGATCGGACAGGGGGGTATGGCTACACCTTC
- | TRBJ1-4 | few | TRBV24-1 | CATSDLNFRIEKLFF | TGTGCCACCAGTGATTTGAATTTCCGGATTGAAAAACTGTTTTTT
- | TRBJ2-5 | - | TRBV7-6 | CASSLGAGEGETQYF | TGTGCCAGCAGCTTAGGAGCAGGAGAAGGAGAGACCCAGTACTTC
TRBD2 | TRBJ2-7 | few | TRBV27 | CASRGLAGAPEQYF | TGTGCCAGCAGGGGACTAGCGGGGGCCCCCGAGCAGTACTTC
- | TRBJ2-5 | few | TRBV12-3/TRBV12-4 | CASRAPGLKETQYF | TGTGCCAGCAGGGCTCCGGGACTCAAAGAGACCCAGTACTTC
TRBD1 | TRBJ1-6 | many | TRBV6-1 | CASSEGQGPAPLHF | TGTGCCAGCAGTGAGGGACAGGGGCCGGCACCCCTCCACTTT
- | TRBJ2-1 | - | TRBV3-1 | CASSQVSYGGTQFF | TGTGCCAGCAGCCAAGTTAGTTATGGGGGGACCCAGTTCTTC
- | TRBJ1-6 | many | TRBV6-1 | CASSSTGSSYNSPLHF | TGTGCCAGCAGTTCCACAGGGAGCTCCTATAATTCACCCCTCCACTTT
- | TRBJ1-4 | many | TRBV10-3 | CAISDRGEKLFF | TGTGCCATCAGTGATCGAGGAGAAAAACTGTTTTTT
- | TRBJ2-7 | - | TRBV6-5 | CASSYRPADYEQYF | TGTGCCAGCAGTTACCGACCAGCCGACTACGAGCAGTACTTC
- | TRBJ1-2 | - | TRBV20-1 | CSARGFGYTF | TGCAGTGCTAGAGGGTTTGGCTACACCTTC
- | TRBJ2-7 | - | TRBV4-1 | CASRGIQAYERYF | TGCGCCAGCAGAGGAATACAAGCCTACGAGCGGTACTTC
- | TRBJ1-3 | - | TRBV7-9 | CASSLVGTTSGNTIYF | TGTGCCAGCAGCTTAGTCGGGACCACCTCTGGAAACACCATATATTTT
TRBD1 | TRBJ2-7 | few | TRBV5-1 | CASSLEGQDYEQYF | TGCGCCAGCAGCCTAGAGGGACAGGACTACGAGCAGTACTTC
- | TRBJ1-4 | many | TRBV20-1 | CSARDRVGGQGEKLFF | TGCAGTGCTAGAGATCGAGTAGGGGGGCAGGGTGAAAAACTGTTTTTT
TRBD1 | TRBJ2-3 | many | TRBV20-1 | CSAYLSPGQGSTDTQYF | TGCAGTGCCTACCTCTCCCCCGGACAGGGAAGCACAGATACGCAGTATTTT
- | TRBJ1-6 | - | TRBV6-4 | CASSATRFNSPLHF | TGTGCCAGCAGTGCTACGCGATTTAATTCACCCCTCCACTTT
- | TRBJ2-7 | many | TRBV30 | CAWSQAYEQYF | TGTGCCTGGAGTCAGGCTTACGAGCAGTACTTC
- | TRBJ2-7 | many | TRBV30 | CAWSALREQYF | TGTGCCTGGAGTGCTCTCCGCGAGCAGTACTTC
- | TRBJ1-5 | many | TRBV4-1 | CASSQDGQGTQPQHF | TGCGCCAGCAGCCAAGATGGGCAGGGGACTCAGCCCCAGCATTTT
- | TRBJ2-5 | few | TRBV20-1 | CSARGGTGHQETQHF | TGCAGTGCTAGAGGTGGGACTGGGCACCAAGAGACCCAGCACTTC